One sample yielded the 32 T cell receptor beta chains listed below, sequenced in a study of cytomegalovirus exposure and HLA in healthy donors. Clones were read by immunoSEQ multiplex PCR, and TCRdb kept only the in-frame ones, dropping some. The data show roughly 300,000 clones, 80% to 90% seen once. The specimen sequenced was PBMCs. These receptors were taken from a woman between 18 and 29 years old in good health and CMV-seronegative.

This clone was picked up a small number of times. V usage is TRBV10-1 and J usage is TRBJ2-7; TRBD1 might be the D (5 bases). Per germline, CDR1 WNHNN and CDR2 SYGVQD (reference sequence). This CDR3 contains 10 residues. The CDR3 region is CASPKLTALV. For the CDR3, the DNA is TGCGCCAGCCCAAAGTTGACAGCTCTGGTC.

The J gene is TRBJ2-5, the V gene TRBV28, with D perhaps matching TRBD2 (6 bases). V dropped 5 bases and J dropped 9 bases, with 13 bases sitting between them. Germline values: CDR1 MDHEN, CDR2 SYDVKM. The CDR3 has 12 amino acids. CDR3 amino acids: CASSPGTLAQYF. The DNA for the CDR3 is TGTGCCAGCAGTCCCGGGACTTTGGCCCAGTACTTC.

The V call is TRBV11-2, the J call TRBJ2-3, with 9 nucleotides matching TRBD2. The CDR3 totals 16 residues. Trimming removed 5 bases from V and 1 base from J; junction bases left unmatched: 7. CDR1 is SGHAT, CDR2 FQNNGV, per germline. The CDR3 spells CASSPPGLAGTDTQYF. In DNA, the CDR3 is TGTGCCAGCAGCCCTCCGGGACTAGCCGGCACAGATACGCAGTATTTT.

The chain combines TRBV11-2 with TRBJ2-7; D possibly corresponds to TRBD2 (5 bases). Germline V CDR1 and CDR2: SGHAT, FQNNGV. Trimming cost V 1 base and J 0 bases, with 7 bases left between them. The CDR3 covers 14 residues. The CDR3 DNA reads TGTGCCAGCAGCTTAGTACGGGGCTCCTACGAGCAGTACTTC. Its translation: CASSLVRGSYEQYF.

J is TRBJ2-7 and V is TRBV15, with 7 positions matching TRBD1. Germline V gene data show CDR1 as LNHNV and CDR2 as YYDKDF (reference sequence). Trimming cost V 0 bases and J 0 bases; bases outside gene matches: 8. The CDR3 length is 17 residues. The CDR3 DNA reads TGTGCCACCAGCAGAGATGTTCAGGGACAGAGCTCCTACGAGCAGTACTTC. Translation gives CATSRDVQGQSSYEQYF.

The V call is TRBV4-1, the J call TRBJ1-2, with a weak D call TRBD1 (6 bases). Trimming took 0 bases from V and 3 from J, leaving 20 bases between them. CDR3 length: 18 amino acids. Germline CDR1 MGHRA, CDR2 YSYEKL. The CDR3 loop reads CASSQDVGLAGVDYGYTF. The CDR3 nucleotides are TGCGCCAGCAGCCAAGATGTTGGCTTAGCAGGGGTCGACTATGGCTACACCTTC.

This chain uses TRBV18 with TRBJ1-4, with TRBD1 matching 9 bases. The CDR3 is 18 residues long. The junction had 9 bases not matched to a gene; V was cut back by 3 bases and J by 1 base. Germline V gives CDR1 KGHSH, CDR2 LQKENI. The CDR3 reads CASSPLQGQGITNEKLFF. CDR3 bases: TGTGCCAGCTCACCGCTCCAGGGACAGGGAATAACTAATGAAAAACTGTTTTTT. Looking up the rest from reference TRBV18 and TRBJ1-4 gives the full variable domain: NAGVMQNPRHLVRRRGQEARLRCSPMKGHSHVYWYRQLPEEGLKFMVYLQKENIIDESGMPKERFSAEFPKEGPSILRIQQVVRGDSAAYFCASSPLQGQGITNEKLFFGSGTQLSVL.

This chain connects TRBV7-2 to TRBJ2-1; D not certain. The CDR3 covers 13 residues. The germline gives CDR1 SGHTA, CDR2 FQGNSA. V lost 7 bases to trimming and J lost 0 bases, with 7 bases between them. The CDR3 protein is CASNSNSYNEQFF. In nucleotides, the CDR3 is TGTGCCAGCAACAGCAACTCCTACAATGAGCAGTTCTTC.

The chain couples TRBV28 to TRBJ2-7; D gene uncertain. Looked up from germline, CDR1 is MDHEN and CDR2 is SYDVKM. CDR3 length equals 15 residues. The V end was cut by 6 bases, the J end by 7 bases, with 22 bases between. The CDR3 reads CASRRLSGSFLEQYF. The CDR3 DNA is TGTGCCAGCAGACGACTCTCGGGTTCATTCTTGGAGCAGTACTTC. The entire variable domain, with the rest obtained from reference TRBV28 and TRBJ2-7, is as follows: DVKVTQSSRYLVKRTGEKVFLECVQDMDHENMFWYRQDPGLGLRLIYFSYDVKMKEKGDIPEGYSVSREKKERFSLILESASTNQTSMYLCASRRLSGSFLEQYFGPGTRLTVT.

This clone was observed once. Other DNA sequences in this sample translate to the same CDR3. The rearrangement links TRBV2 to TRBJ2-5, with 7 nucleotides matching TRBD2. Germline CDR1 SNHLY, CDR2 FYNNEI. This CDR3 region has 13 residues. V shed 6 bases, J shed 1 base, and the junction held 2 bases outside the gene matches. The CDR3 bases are TGTGCCAGCAGAACTAGCGCCCAAGAGACCCAGTACTTC. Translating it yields CASRTSAQETQYF.

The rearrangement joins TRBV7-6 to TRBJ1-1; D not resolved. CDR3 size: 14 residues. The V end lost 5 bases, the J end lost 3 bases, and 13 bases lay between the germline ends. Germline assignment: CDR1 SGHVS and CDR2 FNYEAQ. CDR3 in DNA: TGTGCCAGCAGCGTAATGGCGGGTGACACTGAAGCTTTCTTT. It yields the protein CASSVMAGDTEAFF.

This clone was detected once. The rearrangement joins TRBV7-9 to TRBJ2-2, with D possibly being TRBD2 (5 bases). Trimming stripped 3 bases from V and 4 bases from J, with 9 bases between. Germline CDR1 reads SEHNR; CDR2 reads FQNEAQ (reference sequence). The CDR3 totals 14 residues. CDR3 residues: CASSFPLATGELFF. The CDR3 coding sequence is TGTGCCAGCAGCTTTCCCCTAGCCACCGGGGAGCTGTTTTTT.

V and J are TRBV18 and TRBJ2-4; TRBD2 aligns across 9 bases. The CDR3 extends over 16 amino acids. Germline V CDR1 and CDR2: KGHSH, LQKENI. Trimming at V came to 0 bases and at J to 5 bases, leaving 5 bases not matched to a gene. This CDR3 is CASSPPVGTSQNIQYF. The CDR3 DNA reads TGTGCCAGCTCACCACCGGTGGGGACTAGCCAAAACATTCAGTACTTC.

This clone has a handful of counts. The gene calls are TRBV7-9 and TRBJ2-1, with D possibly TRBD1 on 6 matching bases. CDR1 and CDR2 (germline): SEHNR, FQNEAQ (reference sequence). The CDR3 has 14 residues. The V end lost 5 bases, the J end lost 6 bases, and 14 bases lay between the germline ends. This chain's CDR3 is CASSVSGTTNEQFF. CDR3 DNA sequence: TGTGCCAGCAGCGTTTCCGGGACAACCAATGAGCAGTTCTTC. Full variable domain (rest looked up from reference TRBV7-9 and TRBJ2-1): DTGVSQNPRHKITKRGQNVTFRCDPISEHNRLYWYRQTLGQGPEFLTYFQNEAQLEKSRLLSDRFSAERPKGSFSTLEIQRTEQGDSAMYLCASSVSGTTNEQFFGPGTRLTVL.

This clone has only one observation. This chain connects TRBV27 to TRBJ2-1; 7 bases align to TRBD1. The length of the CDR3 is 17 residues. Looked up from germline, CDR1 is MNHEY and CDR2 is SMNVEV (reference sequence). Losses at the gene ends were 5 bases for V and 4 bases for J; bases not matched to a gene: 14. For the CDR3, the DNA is TGTGCCAGCAGTCCCCTTCCAGGGGGAGAAGGTTACAATGAGCAGTTCTTC. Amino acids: CASSPLPGGEGYNEQFF.

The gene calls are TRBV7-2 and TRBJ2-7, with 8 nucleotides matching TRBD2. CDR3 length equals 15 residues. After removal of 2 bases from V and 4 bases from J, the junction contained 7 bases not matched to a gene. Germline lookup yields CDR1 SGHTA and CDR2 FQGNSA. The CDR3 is CASSLRSGSTYEQYF. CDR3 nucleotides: TGTGCCAGCAGCTTAAGGAGCGGGAGTACGTACGAGCAGTACTTC.

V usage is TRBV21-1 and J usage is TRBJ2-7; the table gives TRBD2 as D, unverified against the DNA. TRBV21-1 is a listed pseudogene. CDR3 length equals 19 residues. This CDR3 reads CAIRATSAGLAGDDYEQYF. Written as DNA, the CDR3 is TGTGCCATCAGAGCTACGTCGGCGGGGCTAGCGGGAGACGACTACGAGCAGTACTTC.

CDR3 amino acids: CASSLPTTTAVDNEQFF. In DNA, the CDR3 is TGTGCCAGCAGTTTACCCACGACTACAGCAGTTGACAATGAGCAGTTCTTC. V is TRBV28 and J is TRBJ2-1, with D possibly TRBD2 on 5 matching bases. Germline lookup yields CDR1 MDHEN and CDR2 SYDVKM. The CDR3 sequence is 17 residues long. Trimming stripped 2 bases from V and 5 bases from J, with 19 bases between. Full variable domain (missing parts from reference TRBV28 and TRBJ2-1): DVKVTQSSRYLVKRTGEKVFLECVQDMDHENMFWYRQDPGLGLRLIYFSYDVKMKEKGDIPEGYSVSREKKERFSLILESASTNQTSMYLCASSLPTTTAVDNEQFFGPGTRLTVL.

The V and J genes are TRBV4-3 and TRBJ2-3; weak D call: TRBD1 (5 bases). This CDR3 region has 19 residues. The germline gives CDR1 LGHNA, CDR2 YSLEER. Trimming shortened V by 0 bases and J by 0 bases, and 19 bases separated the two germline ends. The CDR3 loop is CASSQDRGAVTFSTDTQYF. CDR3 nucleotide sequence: TGCGCCAGCAGCCAAGATAGGGGTGCAGTCACCTTTAGCACAGATACGCAGTATTTT.

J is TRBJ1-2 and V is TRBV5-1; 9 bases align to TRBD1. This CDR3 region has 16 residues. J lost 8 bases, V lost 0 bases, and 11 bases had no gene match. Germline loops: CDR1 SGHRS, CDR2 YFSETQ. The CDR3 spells CASSLGQGQGSRGYTF. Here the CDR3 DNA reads TGCGCCAGCAGCTTGGGGCAGGGACAGGGTAGTCGAGGCTACACCTTC.

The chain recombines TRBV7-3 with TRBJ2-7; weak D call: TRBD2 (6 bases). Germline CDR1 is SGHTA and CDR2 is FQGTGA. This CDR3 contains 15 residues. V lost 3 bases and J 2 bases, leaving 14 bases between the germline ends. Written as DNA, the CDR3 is TGTGCCAGCAGCTTTAGCGGCACGGACACCTACGAGCAGTACTTC. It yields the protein CASSFSGTDTYEQYF. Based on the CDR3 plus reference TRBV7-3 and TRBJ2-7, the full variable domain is GAGVSQTPSNKVTEKGKYVELRCDPISGHTALYWYRQSLGQGPEFLIYFQGTGAADDSGLPNDRFFAVRPEGSVSTLKIQRTERGDSAVYLCASSFSGTDTYEQYFGPGTRLTVT.

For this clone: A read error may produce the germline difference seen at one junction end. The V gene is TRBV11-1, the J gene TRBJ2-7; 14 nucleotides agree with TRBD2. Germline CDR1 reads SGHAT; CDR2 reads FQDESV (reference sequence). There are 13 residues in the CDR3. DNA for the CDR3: TGTGCCAGCAGCCAAGGGACTAGCGGGGGAACGGACTTC. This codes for CASSQGTSGGTDF.

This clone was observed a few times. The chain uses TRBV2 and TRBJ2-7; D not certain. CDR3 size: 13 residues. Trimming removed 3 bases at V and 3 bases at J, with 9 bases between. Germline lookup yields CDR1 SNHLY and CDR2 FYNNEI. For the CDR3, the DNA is TGTGCCAGCAGTGACGGAGCCAACTACGAGCAGTACTTC. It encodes CASSDGANYEQYF.

This CDR3 is CASSVLAGAPDTQYF. The CDR3 nucleotides read TGTGCCAGCAGCGTACTAGCGGGAGCCCCAGATACGCAGTATTTT. The chain recombines TRBV9 with TRBJ2-3, with TRBD2 matching over 10 bases. Trimming cost V 1 base and J 4 bases; bases outside gene matches: 3. Germline CDR1 and CDR2: SGDLS and YYNGEE. CDR3 length equals 15 residues.

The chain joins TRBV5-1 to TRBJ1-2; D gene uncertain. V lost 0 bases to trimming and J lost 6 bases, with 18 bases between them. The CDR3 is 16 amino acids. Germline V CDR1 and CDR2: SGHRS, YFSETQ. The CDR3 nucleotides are TGCGCCAGCAGCTTGGAAGGCGGCCGCGAAGGTGATGGCTACACCTTC. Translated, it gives CASSLEGGREGDGYTF.

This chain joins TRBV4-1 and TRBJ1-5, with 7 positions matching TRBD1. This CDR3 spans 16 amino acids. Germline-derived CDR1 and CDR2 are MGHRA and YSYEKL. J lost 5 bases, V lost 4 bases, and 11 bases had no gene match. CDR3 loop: CASSRGLTGVYQPQHF. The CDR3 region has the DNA TGCGCCAGCAGCCGCGGTCTCACAGGGGTGTATCAGCCCCAGCATTTT.

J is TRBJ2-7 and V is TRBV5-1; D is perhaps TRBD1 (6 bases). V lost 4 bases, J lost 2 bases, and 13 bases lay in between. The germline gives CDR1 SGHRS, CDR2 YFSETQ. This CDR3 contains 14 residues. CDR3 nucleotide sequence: TGCGCCAGCAGCACCGAACAGGGCGCCTACGAGCAGTACTTC. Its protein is CASSTEQGAYEQYF.

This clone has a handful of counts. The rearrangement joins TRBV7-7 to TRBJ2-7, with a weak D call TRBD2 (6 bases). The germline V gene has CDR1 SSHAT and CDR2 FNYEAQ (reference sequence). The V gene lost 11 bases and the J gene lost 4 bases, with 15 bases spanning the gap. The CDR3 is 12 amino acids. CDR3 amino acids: CAVGSSGYEQYF. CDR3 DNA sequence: TGTGCCGTCGGAAGTAGCGGATACGAGCAGTACTTC. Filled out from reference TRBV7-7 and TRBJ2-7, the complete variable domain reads GAGVSQSPRYKVTKRGQDVTLRCDPISSHATLYWYQQALGQGPEFLTYFNYEAQPDKSGLPSDRFSAERPEGSISTLTIQRTEQRDSAMYRCAVGSSGYEQYFGPGTRLTVT.

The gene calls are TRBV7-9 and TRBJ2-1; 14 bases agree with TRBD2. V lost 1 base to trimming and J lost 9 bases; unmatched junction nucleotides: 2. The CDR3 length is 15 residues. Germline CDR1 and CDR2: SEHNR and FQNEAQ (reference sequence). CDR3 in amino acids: CASSLEGLAGAEQFF. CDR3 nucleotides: TGTGCCAGCAGCTTAGAGGGACTAGCGGGAGCTGAGCAGTTCTTC.

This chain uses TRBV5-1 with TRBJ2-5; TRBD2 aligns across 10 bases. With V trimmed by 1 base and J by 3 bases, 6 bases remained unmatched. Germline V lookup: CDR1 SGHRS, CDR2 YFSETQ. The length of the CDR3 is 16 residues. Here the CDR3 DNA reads TGCGCCAGCAGCTTGTTGGTAGCGGGAGGCGAAGAGACCCAGTACTTC. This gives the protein CASSLLVAGGEETQYF. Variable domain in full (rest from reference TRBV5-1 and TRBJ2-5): KAGVTQTPRYLIKTRGQQVTLSCSPISGHRSVSWYQQTPGQGLQFLFEYFSETQRNKGNFPGRFSGRQFSNSRSEMNVSTLELGDSALYLCASSLLVAGGEETQYFGPGTRLLVL.

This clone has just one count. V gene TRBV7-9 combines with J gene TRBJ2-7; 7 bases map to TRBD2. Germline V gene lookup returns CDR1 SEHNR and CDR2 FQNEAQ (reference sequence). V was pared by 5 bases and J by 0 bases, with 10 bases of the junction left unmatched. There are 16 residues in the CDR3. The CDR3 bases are TGTGCCAGCAGCCAATCAGGGAGGGGTTCCTCCTACGAGCAGTACTTC. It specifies CASSQSGRGSSYEQYF.

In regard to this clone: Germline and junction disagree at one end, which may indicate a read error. CDR3 sequence reads: CATSTGYSYEQYF. The CDR3 coding sequence is TGTGCCACCAGCACGGGGTACTCCTACGAGCAGTACTTC. V and J are TRBV5-4 and TRBJ2-7, with D possibly matching TRBD2 (5 bases). The CDR3 is 13 amino acids. Germline V CDR1 and CDR2: SGHNT, YYREEE (reference sequence).